The T cell receptor (beta chain) under discussion was sequenced for a study of shared clonotypes between healthy human individuals. V dropped 5 bases and J dropped 0 bases, with 14 bases sitting between them. CDR1 and CDR2 (germline): SGHTA, FQGNSA. CDR3 size: 16 residues. The deep-level immunoSEQ assay was used. Using immunoSEQ multiplex PCR, the repertoire was profiled, and TCRdb retains in-frame clones only, with some absent. The data show around 720,000 clones, with around four fifths seen just once and about 1.8% held by the top ten. The source is a woman in her thirties in good health. This chain links TRBV7-2 with TRBJ1-5; D is ambiguous. Sequencing was done on a sample of memory CD4+ T cells sorted from blood. Subset specified: CD45RA-negative fraction. The CDR3 loop is CASSPLVLISNQPQHF. The CDR3 region has the DNA TGTGCCAGCAGCCCCCTGGTCCTAATTAGCAATCAGCCCCAGCATTTT.